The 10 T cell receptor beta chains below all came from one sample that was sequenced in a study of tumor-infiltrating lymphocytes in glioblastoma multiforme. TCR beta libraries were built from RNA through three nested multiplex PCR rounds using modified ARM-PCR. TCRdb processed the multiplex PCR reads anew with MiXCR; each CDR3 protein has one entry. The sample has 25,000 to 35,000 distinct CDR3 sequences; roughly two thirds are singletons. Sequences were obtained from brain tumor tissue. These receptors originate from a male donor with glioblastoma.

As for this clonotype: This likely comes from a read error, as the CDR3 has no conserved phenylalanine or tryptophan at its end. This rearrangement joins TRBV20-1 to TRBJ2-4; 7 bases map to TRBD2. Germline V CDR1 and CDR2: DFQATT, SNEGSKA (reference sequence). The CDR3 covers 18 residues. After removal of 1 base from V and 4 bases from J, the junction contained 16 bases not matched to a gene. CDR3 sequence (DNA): TGCAGTGCTAGAGGTCGACTAGGATTCGAACTAGCGAAAAACATTCAGTACTTA. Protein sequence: CSARGRLGFELAKNIQYL.

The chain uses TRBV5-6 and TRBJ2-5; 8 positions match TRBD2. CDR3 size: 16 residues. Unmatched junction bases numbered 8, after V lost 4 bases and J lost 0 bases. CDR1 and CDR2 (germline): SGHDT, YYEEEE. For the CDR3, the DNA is TGTGCCAGCAGCCAAGACTCGGGGGGGGACCAAGAGACCCAGTACTTC. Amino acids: CASSQDSGGDQETQYF.

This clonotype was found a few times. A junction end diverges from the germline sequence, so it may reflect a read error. The CDR3 reads CASSRRGRGERYF. DNA for the CDR3: TGCGCCAGCAGCAGGCGGGGTAGGGGCGAGCGGTACTTC. The V and J genes are TRBV4-1 and TRBJ2-7, with D tentatively TRBD2 (6 bases). This CDR3 has 13 amino acids. Germline V gives CDR1 MGHRA, CDR2 YSYEKL.

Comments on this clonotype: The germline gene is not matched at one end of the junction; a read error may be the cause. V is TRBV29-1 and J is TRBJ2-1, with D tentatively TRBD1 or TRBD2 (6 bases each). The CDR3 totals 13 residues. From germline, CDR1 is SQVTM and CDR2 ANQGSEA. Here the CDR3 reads CNVVGGRLNKQFF. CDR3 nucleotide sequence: TGCAACGTTGTAGGGGGGCGTCTTAATAAGCAGTTCTTC.

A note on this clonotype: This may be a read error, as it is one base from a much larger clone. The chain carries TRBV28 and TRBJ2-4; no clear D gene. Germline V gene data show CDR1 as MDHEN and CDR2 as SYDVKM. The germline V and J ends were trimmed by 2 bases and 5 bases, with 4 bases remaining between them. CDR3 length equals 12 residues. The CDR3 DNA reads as TGTGCCAGCAGTTTAGGCGAAAACATTCAGTACTTC. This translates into CASSLGENIQYF.

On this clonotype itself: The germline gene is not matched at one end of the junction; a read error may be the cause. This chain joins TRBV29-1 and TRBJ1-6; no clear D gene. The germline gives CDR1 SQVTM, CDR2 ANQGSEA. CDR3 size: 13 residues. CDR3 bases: TGCAGCGTTGCCAGTGGCAGAGAATCACACCTCCACTTT. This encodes CSVASGRESHLHF.

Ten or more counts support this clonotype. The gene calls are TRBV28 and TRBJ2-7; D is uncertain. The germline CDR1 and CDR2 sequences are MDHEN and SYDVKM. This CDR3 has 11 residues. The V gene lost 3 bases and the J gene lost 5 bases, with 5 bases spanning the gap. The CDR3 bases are TGTGCCAGCAGTTTCGCCCACGAGCAGTACTTC. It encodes CASSFAHEQYF.

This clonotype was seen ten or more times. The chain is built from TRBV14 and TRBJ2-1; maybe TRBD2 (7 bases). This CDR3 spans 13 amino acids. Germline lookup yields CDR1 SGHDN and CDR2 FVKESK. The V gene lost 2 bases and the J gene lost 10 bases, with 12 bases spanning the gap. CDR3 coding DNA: TGTGCCAGCAGCCAATGGGGGGGCCAAGAGCAGTTCTTC. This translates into CASSQWGGQEQFF.

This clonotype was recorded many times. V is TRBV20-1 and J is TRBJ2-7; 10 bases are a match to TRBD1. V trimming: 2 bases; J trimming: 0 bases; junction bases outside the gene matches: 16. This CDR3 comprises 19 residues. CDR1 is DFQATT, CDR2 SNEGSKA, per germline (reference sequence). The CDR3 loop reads CSARKPGTGVFPSSYEQYF. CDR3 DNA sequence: TGCAGTGCTAGAAAACCCGGGACAGGGGTTTTCCCGAGCTCCTACGAGCAGTACTTC.

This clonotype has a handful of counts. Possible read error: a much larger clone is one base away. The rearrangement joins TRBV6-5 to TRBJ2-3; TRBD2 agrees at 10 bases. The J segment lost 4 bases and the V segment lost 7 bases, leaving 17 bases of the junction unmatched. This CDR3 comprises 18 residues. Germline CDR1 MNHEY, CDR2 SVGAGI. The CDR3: CASTRRSGRGASSDTQYF. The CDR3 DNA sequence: TGTGCCAGCACTAGAAGAAGCGGGAGGGGAGCTAGCTCAGATACGCAGTATTTT.